The rows below give T cell receptor beta chains drawn from one sample of a study of T cell changes during pregnancy in multiple sclerosis. Sequenced by immunoSEQ multiplex PCR; TCRdb stores in-frame clones only, minus some. The sample yields roughly 76,000 clones, about 93% seen once. The sample consisted of CD4+ T cells from peripheral blood mononuclear cells, taken after pregnancy. The source of these receptors is a female donor with multiple sclerosis, enrolled in a pregnancy study. The CDR3 runs from the conserved cysteine through the conserved F or W. Each record gives: V gene, D gene, J gene, clone size, CDR3 protein, CDR3 DNA. A D gene is named only where the DNA matches it firmly. Expanded clones get a size class; other rows say once, few or many, or leave the size out.

v_call: TRBV10-3; d_call: .; j_call: TRBJ1-1; clone_size: .; cdr3_aa: CAISPPAGEAFF; cdr3_nt: TGTGCCATCAGTCCTCCGGCGGGGGAGGCTTTCTTT
v_call: TRBV28; d_call: .; j_call: TRBJ1-3; clone_size: few; cdr3_aa: CASSFLTTGRGNTIYF; cdr3_nt: TGTGCCAGCAGTTTCCTGACGACAGGCAGGGGAAACACCATATATTTT
v_call: TRBV6-5; d_call: TRBD1; j_call: TRBJ1-1; clone_size: .; cdr3_aa: CASRGTGPNTEAFF; cdr3_nt: TGTGCCAGCAGGGGGACAGGACCGAACACTGAAGCTTTCTTT
v_call: TRBV6-1; d_call: .; j_call: TRBJ2-7; clone_size: .; cdr3_aa: CASSEDVQAGVPYEQYF; cdr3_nt: TGTGCCAGCAGTGAAGACGTCCAGGCAGGGGTCCCCTACGAGCAGTACTTC
v_call: TRBV9; d_call: TRBD2; j_call: TRBJ2-3; clone_size: .; cdr3_aa: CASSVRLAGGDTQYF; cdr3_nt: TGTGCCAGCAGCGTAAGACTAGCGGGGGGAGATACGCAGTATTTT
v_call: TRBV9; d_call: .; j_call: TRBJ1-5; clone_size: .; cdr3_aa: CASSVGEGGNQPQHF; cdr3_nt: TGTGCCAGCAGCGTAGGGGAGGGGGGGAATCAGCCCCAGCATTTT
v_call: TRBV10-1; d_call: TRBD2; j_call: TRBJ2-1; clone_size: .; cdr3_aa: CASSETASGSLEEQFF; cdr3_nt: TGCGCCAGCAGTGAGACCGCTAGCGGGAGTCTAGAGGAGCAGTTCTTC
v_call: TRBV28; d_call: .; j_call: TRBJ1-1; clone_size: .; cdr3_aa: CASSSPGPDTEAFF; cdr3_nt: TGTGCCAGCAGTTCGCCGGGTCCAGATACTGAAGCTTTCTTT
v_call: TRBV21-1; d_call: .; j_call: TRBJ2-5; clone_size: .; cdr3_aa: CASSKGEESVGGGLAQYF; cdr3_nt: TGTGCCAGCAGCAAAGGGGAAGAGTCGGTTGGCGGGGGCTTGGCCCAGTACTTC
v_call: TRBV18; d_call: .; j_call: TRBJ1-6; clone_size: .; cdr3_aa: CASSFGQNNSPLHF; cdr3_nt: TGTGCCAGCTCTTTCGGACAGAATAATTCACCCCTCCACTTT
v_call: TRBV30; d_call: TRBD1; j_call: TRBJ1-2; clone_size: .; cdr3_aa: CAWSVLGTGDSGYTF; cdr3_nt: TGTGCCTGGAGTGTACTAGGGACAGGGGACTCTGGCTACACCTTC
v_call: TRBV6-6; d_call: TRBD1; j_call: TRBJ1-2; clone_size: .; cdr3_aa: CASSTSTGRIYGYTF; cdr3_nt: TGTGCCAGCAGTACCTCGACAGGGCGAATCTATGGCTACACCTTC
v_call: TRBV5-4; d_call: .; j_call: TRBJ1-5; clone_size: .; cdr3_aa: CASSADYNQPQHF; cdr3_nt: TGTGCCAGCAGCGCGGATTACAATCAGCCCCAGCATTTT
v_call: TRBV10-3; d_call: .; j_call: TRBJ2-2; clone_size: .; cdr3_aa: CAISGGGTANTGELFF; cdr3_nt: TGTGCCATCAGCGGGGGGGGGACAGCCAACACCGGGGAGCTGTTTTTT
v_call: TRBV7-6; d_call: .; j_call: TRBJ2-2; clone_size: .; cdr3_aa: CASLRTANTGELFF; cdr3_nt: TGTGCCAGCCTTCGGACAGCGAACACCGGGGAGCTGTTTTTT
v_call: TRBV5-4; d_call: TRBD1; j_call: TRBJ1-2; clone_size: .; cdr3_aa: CASSLAGGDGYTF; cdr3_nt: TGTGCCAGCAGCCTTGCAGGGGGCGATGGCTACACCTTC
v_call: TRBV5-1; d_call: .; j_call: TRBJ1-5; clone_size: .; cdr3_aa: CASSLNGNGEQPQHF; cdr3_nt: TGCGCCAGCAGCTTGAACGGGAACGGGGAACAGCCCCAGCATTTT
v_call: TRBV9; d_call: TRBD2; j_call: TRBJ2-5; clone_size: .; cdr3_aa: CASSPFEGGETQYF; cdr3_nt: TGTGCCAGCAGCCCTTTTGAGGGAGGGGAGACCCAGTACTTC
v_call: TRBV18; d_call: .; j_call: TRBJ2-1; clone_size: .; cdr3_aa: CASRAGSDEQFF; cdr3_nt: TGTGCCAGCAGGGCCGGGAGTGATGAGCAGTTCTTC
v_call: TRBV27; d_call: .; j_call: TRBJ2-6; clone_size: .; cdr3_aa: CASSLRGGRGANVLTF; cdr3_nt: TGTGCCAGCAGTTTACGTGGAGGTCGTGGGGCCAACGTCCTGACTTTC
v_call: TRBV6-1; d_call: .; j_call: TRBJ2-7; clone_size: .; cdr3_aa: CASSVEGYEQYF; cdr3_nt: TGTGCCAGCAGTGTGGAGGGCTACGAGCAGTACTTC
v_call: TRBV11-3; d_call: .; j_call: TRBJ1-1; clone_size: .; cdr3_aa: CASSPGRDTEAFF; cdr3_nt: TGTGCCAGCAGCCCAGGGAGGGACACTGAAGCTTTCTTT
v_call: TRBV5-6; d_call: .; j_call: TRBJ2-7; clone_size: .; cdr3_aa: CASSLSSYEQYF; cdr3_nt: TGTGCCAGCAGCCTTAGCTCCTACGAGCAGTACTTC
v_call: TRBV7-8; d_call: TRBD1; j_call: TRBJ1-5; clone_size: .; cdr3_aa: CASSLAGQGAVSNQPQHF; cdr3_nt: TGTGCCAGCAGCTTAGCGGGACAGGGGGCCGTAAGCAATCAGCCCCAGCATTTT
v_call: TRBV7-6; d_call: TRBD1; j_call: TRBJ2-1; clone_size: .; cdr3_aa: CASSLEGQRPYNEQFF; cdr3_nt: TGTGCCAGCAGCTTAGAGGGACAGCGCCCCTACAATGAGCAGTTCTTC
v_call: TRBV4-1; d_call: .; j_call: TRBJ1-1; clone_size: few; cdr3_aa: CASSQATLGSNTEAFF; cdr3_nt: TGCGCCAGCAGCCAAGCGACACTTGGGTCGAACACTGAAGCTTTCTTT
v_call: TRBV28; d_call: .; j_call: TRBJ2-5; clone_size: once; cdr3_aa: CASSLYLQETQYF; cdr3_nt: TGTGCCAGCAGTTTATATCTCCAAGAGACCCAGTACTTC